The rows below give T cell receptor beta chains drawn from one sample of a study of cytomegalovirus exposure and HLA in healthy donors. Produced via immunoSEQ multiplex PCR; TCRdb's table is partial and in-frame only. The table has about 100,000 clones, roughly three quarters seen once. The sequencing sample was made of PBMCs. The receptors originated from a female donor in good health and CMV-seropositive. Both conserved end residues are part of each CDR3. D genes are given only for firm matches. Size is stated for part of the rows, as once, few or many counts, or as a class when the clone is expanded.

DNA	CDR3	V	J	size	D
TGTGCCAGCAGCTTAGAAGGGGCTGGAACTGAAGCTTTCTTT	CASSLEGAGTEAFF	TRBV7-9	TRBJ1-1	once	-
TGTGCCAGCAGTTCACAGGGCTTTAATGAAAAACTGTTTTTT	CASSSQGFNEKLFF	TRBV2	TRBJ1-4	-	-
TGTGCCAGCGTCCCTAGCGGTTACACCGGGGAGCTGTTTTTT	CASVPSGYTGELFF	TRBV11-2	TRBJ2-2	few	TRBD2
TGCGCCAGCAGCTTGTCTAGCGGTCCCTACGAGCAGTACTTC	CASSLSSGPYEQYF	TRBV5-1	TRBJ2-7	-	TRBD2
TGCGCCAGCAGTGAGTCTTTAGGACACTACGAGCAGTACTTC	CASSESLGHYEQYF	TRBV10-1	TRBJ2-7	-	-
TGCGCCAGCAGCTCGGGACAGCCCCAGCATTTT	CASSSGQPQHF	TRBV5-1	TRBJ1-5	-	-
TGTGCCAGCAGCGTAACTAGCGGGAGGCAGTCCGAGCAGTACTTC	CASSVTSGRQSEQYF	TRBV9	TRBJ2-7	-	TRBD2
TGTGCCACCAGCAGAGCGGGAGAGGGTGAGACCCAGTACTTC	CATSRAGEGETQYF	TRBV15	TRBJ2-5	-	-
TGTTCCAGCAGCTTATATGGACAGGGTGAAGAGACCCAGTACTTC	CSSSLYGQGEETQYF	TRBV7-9	TRBJ2-5	once	TRBD1
TGTGCCACCACTCGACAGGGACCTAATGAAAAACTGTTTTTT	CATTRQGPNEKLFF	TRBV27	TRBJ1-4	-	TRBD1
TGTGCCTGGAACTCCAGGGAGGGCTACCAAGAGACCCAGTACTTC	CAWNSREGYQETQYF	TRBV30	TRBJ2-5	-	TRBD2
TGTGCCAGCTCACCCCCTAGTTGGGAGCGCGGCAATGAGCAGTTCTTC	CASSPPSWERGNEQFF	TRBV18	TRBJ2-1	-	-
TGTGCCAGCAGCAAAAAGGGTAGCGGGAGTATCGGAGAGCAGTTCTTC	CASSKKGSGSIGEQFF	TRBV21-1	TRBJ2-1	-	-
TGTGCCAGCAGTCCAGGGGTAGCGGGAGGAGAGACCCAGTACTTC	CASSPGVAGGETQYF	TRBV6-5	TRBJ2-5	-	TRBD2
TGCGCCAGCAGCTTCGAGGGTGACGGAAACACCATATATTTT	CASSFEGDGNTIYF	TRBV5-1	TRBJ1-3	-	-
TGTGCCAGCAGCCTACAGGGTAACTATGGCTACACCTTC	CASSLQGNYGYTF	TRBV9	TRBJ1-2	-	-
TGCAGCGTTGAAGATTCTAGGGAGAGGCTAGATTCACCCCTCCACTTT	CSVEDSRERLDSPLHF	TRBV29-1	TRBJ1-6	-	-
TGTGCCAGCACCGGAGTTACCTACAATGAGCAGTTCTTC	CASTGVTYNEQFF	TRBV2	TRBJ2-1	-	-
TGTGCCAGCTCACCATTATCCTACAATGAGCAGTTCTTC	CASSPLSYNEQFF	TRBV18	TRBJ2-1	-	-
TGCGCCAGCAGCCCCAGGGGGCCCGATCACGAACAGTACTTC	CASSPRGPDHEQYF	TRBV5-1	TRBJ2-7	-	TRBD1
TGTGCCAGCAGCTTAGATAGGGGCAGTTCCTACGAGCAGTACTTC	CASSLDRGSSYEQYF	TRBV11-2	TRBJ2-7	-	-
TGTGCCAGCAGCCAAGGAATACAGGGCCAGAACACTGAAGCTTTCTTT	CASSQGIQGQNTEAFF	TRBV4-2	TRBJ1-1	-	-
TGTGCCAGCAGCCTTATGGACTCGAACACTGAAGCTTTCTTT	CASSLMDSNTEAFF	TRBV9	TRBJ1-1	few	-
TGTGCCAGCAGTGATAAAATGGCACAGGGGAAGGACTTC	CASSDKMAQGKDF	TRBV2	TRBJ2-7	-	TRBD1
TGTGCCAGCAGCCCGCCACTAGCGGGAGGGCACAATGAGCAGTTCTTC	CASSPPLAGGHNEQFF	TRBV5-4	TRBJ2-1	-	TRBD2
TGTGCCTGGAGTACCACCGGACTAGGGAAAGACGACTTCTTC	CAWSTTGLGKDDFF	TRBV30	TRBJ2-1	-	TRBD2
TGTGCCTGGAGGCCGACAGGTCGAGGGACAGATACGCAGTATTTT	CAWRPTGRGTDTQYF	TRBV30	TRBJ2-3	-	-
TGTGCCAGCTCATTAGGGACAGGGTTAAACGAGCAGTACTTC	CASSLGTGLNEQYF	TRBV18	TRBJ2-7	-	TRBD1
TGTGCCAGCAGTTCCGGGACTAGCGGGCCTCGGGAGCAGTTCTTC	CASSSGTSGPREQFF	TRBV7-2	TRBJ2-1	-	TRBD2
TGTGCCAGCAGCTTAGAGCCTCCAGGGGGAGGAAACACCATATATTTT	CASSLEPPGGGNTIYF	TRBV7-2	TRBJ1-3	-	TRBD1
TGTGCCAGCAGTTTAGCGGGAGAGGACGAGCAGTACTTC	CASSLAGEDEQYF	TRBV27	TRBJ2-7	-	TRBD2
TGTGCCAGCGGACTAGCGGGAGGGAGCTCCTACAATGAGCAGTTCTTC	CASGLAGGSSYNEQFF	TRBV13	TRBJ2-1	-	TRBD2
TGTGCCAGCAGCCAACTTCCTTTAGCGGGGAGCCCTGCGGATGAGCAGTTCTTC	CASSQLPLAGSPADEQFF	TRBV7-8	TRBJ2-1	-	TRBD2
TGCGCCAGCAGCTTGGTTGGAGGGGGGGCCGGTACATCCTACGAGCAGTACTTC	CASSLVGGGAGTSYEQYF	TRBV5-1	TRBJ2-7	-	-
TGTGCCAGCAGCCAAGCTCTCAGTGCTGGAAACACCATATATTTT	CASSQALSAGNTIYF	TRBV4-2	TRBJ1-3	-	-
TGTGCCAGCAGTAATAACCGGGCGGGTCAGCCCCAGCATTTT	CASSNNRAGQPQHF	TRBV6-1	TRBJ1-5	-	-
TGTGCCAGCAGCTTGGAACTAGCGGGCCGCCCGGGGAGGCAGTTCTTC	CASSLELAGRPGRQFF	TRBV5-5	TRBJ2-1	-	TRBD2
TGTGCCATCAGTGGCGGGTCGAACACTGAAGCTTTCTTT	CAISGGSNTEAFF	TRBV10-3	TRBJ1-1	-	-
TGCGCCAGCAGTCCCACGAGCGGGGGAGGGGAGACCCAGTACTTC	CASSPTSGGGETQYF	TRBV5-1	TRBJ2-5	-	TRBD2
TGTGCCAGCAGCAGACGCACGGGGTCCTCGATGGAGACCCAGTACTTC	CASSRRTGSSMETQYF	TRBV7-2	TRBJ2-5	-	-
TGTGCCAGCAGTTTCACTTACGAGCAGTACTTC	CASSFTYEQYF	TRBV6-5	TRBJ2-7	-	-
TGCGCCAGCAGCCCGGGACTAGCGGGAGGTGGGCCTAGCACAGATACGCAGTATTTT	CASSPGLAGGGPSTDTQYF	TRBV5-1	TRBJ2-3	-	TRBD2